Following are 13 T cell receptor beta chains from one sample sequenced in a study of CD8+ T cells in alopecia areata. Treatment: oral pan-JAK inhibitor, 5-10 mg twice daily. Extracted RNA was reverse transcribed into cDNA, the sequencing template. Sequencing used immunoSEQ multiplex PCR; TCRdb keeps in-frame clones, though not all of them. The sample has 200,000 or so clones; 35% to 40% are singletons. Material: CD4+ T cells sorted from blood, obtained between weeks 30 and 35, from a patient treated with tofacitinib. Every receptor here comes from a human donor with alopecia areata.

The rearrangement links TRBV6-6 to TRBJ1-1; the D is unclear. V shed 8 bases and J shed 1 base, with 11 bases lying between them. Germline assignment: CDR1 MNHNY and CDR2 SVGAGI (reference sequence). The CDR3 is 13 residues long. CDR3: CASQAQSNTEAFF. The CDR3 coding sequence is TGTGCCAGCCAGGCACAGTCGAACACTGAAGCTTTCTTT.

This clone was recorded at least ten times. V gene TRBV7-8 combines with J gene TRBJ2-6, with 9 bases identical to TRBD2. The junction had 4 bases not matched to a gene; V was cut back by 1 base and J by 0 bases. There are 18 residues in the CDR3. Germline CDR1 is SGHVS and CDR2 is FQNEAQ. The DNA of the CDR3 is TGTGCCAGCAGCTTAGTAGCGGGGGCGTTCTCTGGGGCCAACGTCCTGACTTTC. The encoded protein is CASSLVAGAFSGANVLTF.

This clone showed up just a few times. This chain connects TRBV5-1 to TRBJ2-3; unclear D gene. This CDR3 region has 12 residues. In germline, CDR1 is SGHRS, CDR2 YFSETQ. V lost 8 bases and J lost 4, with 11 bases in between. CDR3 protein: CASGPNADTQYF. The CDR3, as DNA: TGCGCCAGTGGGCCGAACGCAGATACGCAGTATTTT.

This chain uses TRBV5-1 with TRBJ2-1, with D unclear. CDR1 SGHRS and CDR2 YFSETQ come from the germline V gene. Trimming stripped 7 bases from V and 6 bases from J, with 17 bases between. The CDR3 is made up of 14 amino acids. The CDR3 bases are TGCGCCAGCTGTGTCGTCTGGGGAAGCAATGAGCAGTTCTTC. This gives the protein CASCVVWGSNEQFF. Full variable domain (remainder filled in from reference TRBV5-1 and TRBJ2-1): KAGVTQTPRYLIKTRGQQVTLSCSPISGHRSVSWYQQTPGQGLQFLFEYFSETQRNKGNFPGRFSGRQFSNSRSEMNVSTLELGDSALYLCASCVVWGSNEQFFGPGTRLTVL.

On this clone: Other DNA sequences from this sample encode an identical CDR3 as well. This chain connects TRBV5-1 to TRBJ2-7, with D unresolved. Germline CDR1 SGHRS, CDR2 YFSETQ. CDR3 length: 11 amino acids. Trimming shortened V by 3 bases and J by 2 bases, and 3 bases separated the two germline ends. For the CDR3, the DNA is TGCGCCAGCAGCTCGGCCTACGAGCAGTACTTC. This translates into CASSSAYEQYF.

This clone was observed a few times. The V call is TRBV4-1, the J call TRBJ2-7; 9 positions match TRBD1. Trimming removed 5 bases from V and 6 bases from J; junction bases left unmatched: 14. The CDR3 covers 16 residues. Germline V gene lookup returns CDR1 MGHRA and CDR2 YSYEKL. CDR3 sequence reads: CASSSPDRGSRIEQYF. The CDR3 DNA reads as TGCGCCAGCAGCTCGCCGGACAGGGGCAGCCGCATCGAGCAGTACTTC.

There are a few counts of this clone. The chain joins TRBV25-1 to TRBJ2-7, with D perhaps matching TRBD1 (6 bases). V gave up 8 bases and J gave up 3 bases, with 11 bases separating them. This CDR3 spans 12 amino acids. Germline CDR1 MGHDK, CDR2 SYGVNS. In nucleotides, the CDR3 is TGTGCCAGCCTGGACAGACGCTACGAGCAGTACTTC. This sequence encodes CASLDRRYEQYF.

This clone was observed a handful of times. The V and J genes are TRBV11-2 and TRBJ2-3; possibly TRBD2 for D (6 bases). The V gene's germline CDR1 is SGHAT and CDR2 FQNNGV. The CDR3 runs 16 residues. V lost 2 bases, J lost 3 bases, and 15 bases lay in between. This chain's CDR3 is CASSLRRARGTDTQYF. CDR3 coding DNA: TGTGCCAGCAGCTTACGCAGGGCCCGGGGGACAGATACGCAGTATTTT.

The V and J genes are TRBV25-1 and TRBJ1-1; D is undetermined. CDR3 size: 15 residues. Germline V CDR1 and CDR2: MGHDK, SYGVNS. V shed 3 bases and J shed 5 bases, with 16 bases lying between them. The CDR3 protein is CASSEPSLAGTEAFF. The CDR3 DNA sequence: TGTGCCAGCAGTGAGCCCTCACTGGCGGGGACTGAAGCTTTCTTT.

This chain links TRBV5-1 with TRBJ1-1, with D uncertain. The germline gives CDR1 SGHRS, CDR2 YFSETQ. This CDR3 is built from 13 residues. The V and J ends lost 4 bases and 4 bases respectively, with 11 bases between them. The chain's CDR3 is CASSLDGPTEAFF. CDR3 nucleotides: TGCGCCAGCAGCCTCGACGGCCCCACTGAAGCTTTCTTT.

V and J are TRBV5-1 and TRBJ1-1, with D perhaps TRBD1 (6 bases). The V gene's germline CDR1 is SGHRS and CDR2 YFSETQ. The CDR3 consists of 14 residues. V lost 4 bases to trimming and J lost 8 bases, with 18 bases between them. The CDR3, as DNA: TGCGCCAGCAGCCGTCTCGACAGGAAGGCCGAAGCTTTCTTT. Protein product: CASSRLDRKAEAFF.

The chain recombines TRBV7-2 with TRBJ2-1; D not resolved. The V gene's germline CDR1 is SGHTA and CDR2 FQGNSA. The CDR3 runs to 13 residues. V lost 2 bases to trimming and J lost 2 bases, with 4 bases between them. This chain's CDR3 is CASSLTAYNEQFF. DNA for the CDR3: TGTGCCAGCAGCTTAACGGCCTACAATGAGCAGTTCTTC.

The V and J genes are TRBV27 and TRBJ2-7; TRBD2 matches at 9 bases. This CDR3 is built from 15 residues. Germline values: CDR1 MNHEY, CDR2 SMNVEV (reference sequence). The J segment lost 5 bases and the V segment lost 4 bases, leaving 9 bases of the junction unmatched. The CDR3 sequence: CASSSPGTSFHEQYF. The CDR3 DNA sequence: TGTGCCAGCAGTTCCCCCGGGACTAGCTTCCACGAGCAGTACTTC.